The 28 T cell receptor beta chains in this list originate from one sample, sequenced in a study of CD4 T cells in relation to SARS-CoV-2 and coronaviruses. CD4+ T cells from unexposed donors were obtained before the COVID-19 pandemic (2011-2018). CD4+ T cells were isolated from the cells after around 10 days of culture. Their specific antigens are unknown. Some clones are missing from TCRdb's copy, which holds only in-frame ones; the method was immunoSEQ multiplex PCR. The sample includes 20,000 or so clones, 70% to 90% seen only once; the top ten take roughly a tenth. Specimen: CD4+ T cells from PBMCs, cultured in vitro. The receptor source for this set is a human donor in good health.

The CDR3 reads CASSLYRDATNEKLFF. The CDR3 DNA follows: TGTGCCAGCAGCTTATACAGGGATGCAACTAATGAAAAACTGTTTTTT. The rearrangement links TRBV7-8 to TRBJ1-4; D possibly corresponds to TRBD1 (6 bases). V lost 2 bases, J lost 0 bases, and 10 bases lay in between. The V gene's germline CDR1 is SGHVS and CDR2 FQNEAQ. This CDR3 comprises 16 residues.

V usage is TRBV7-9 and J usage is TRBJ2-7; D unresolved. The CDR3 runs to 16 residues. Germline V gives CDR1 SEHNR, CDR2 FQNEAQ (reference sequence). V was clipped by 0 bases and J by 4 bases, with 16 bases between them. CDR3: CASSLATRGSSYEQYF. CDR3 DNA sequence: TGTGCCAGCAGCTTAGCGACGCGAGGATCCTCATACGAGCAGTACTTC.

This clone was seen only once. The chain is built from TRBV4-3 and TRBJ2-7; D might be TRBD2 (6 bases). CDR3 length equals 15 residues. V was trimmed by 3 bases and J by 4 bases, leaving 16 bases between them. Germline CDR1 reads LGHNA; CDR2 reads YSLEER. As DNA, the CDR3 is TGCGCCAGCAGCCACAGCTGGGGCGGGGAGTACGAGCAGTACTTC. Its translation: CASSHSWGGEYEQYF.

The chain joins TRBV6-2 or TRBV6-3 to TRBJ2-3, with 8 bases lining up with TRBD2. CDR3 length: 16 amino acids. V was clipped by 2 bases and J by 1 base; unmatched bases: 5. The germline V gene encodes CDR1 MNHEY and CDR2 SVGEGT. CDR3 region: CASSYGAGGRTDTQYF. CDR3 nucleotides: TGTGCCAGCAGTTACGGGGCGGGGGGCCGCACAGATACGCAGTATTTT.

V usage is TRBV5-1 and J usage is TRBJ2-1; tentatively, D is TRBD2 (6 bases). The CDR3 is made up of 14 amino acids. CDR1 SGHRS and CDR2 YFSETQ come from the germline V gene. V was trimmed by 4 bases and J by 8 bases, leaving 16 bases between them. The CDR3 sequence: CASSAGGSEHEQFF. CDR3 bases: TGCGCCAGCAGCGCAGGAGGGAGTGAACATGAGCAGTTCTTC.

This chain links TRBV5-1 with TRBJ2-2, with 11 bases matching TRBD2. The junction had 7 bases not matched to a gene; V was cut back by 7 bases and J by 2 bases. The CDR3 is 16 residues long. Germline values: CDR1 SGHRS, CDR2 YFSETQ. In nucleotides, the CDR3 is TGCGCCAGCGCCTTCGGGACTAGCGGAAACACCGGGGAGCTGTTTTTT. Protein product: CASAFGTSGNTGELFF.

This clone was found once. The gene calls are TRBV5-1 and TRBJ2-7, with 8 bases matching TRBD1. From germline, CDR1 is SGHRS and CDR2 YFSETQ. The junction had 6 bases not matched to a gene; V was cut back by 4 bases and J by 0 bases. CDR3 size: 15 residues. Here the CDR3 reads CASSPLQGASYEQYF. The CDR3 DNA reads TGCGCCAGCAGCCCCCTCCAGGGGGCCTCCTACGAGCAGTACTTC.

The chain combines TRBV6-4 with TRBJ2-1; D unresolved. The CDR3 runs to 16 residues. CDR1 MRHNA and CDR2 SNTAGT come from the germline V gene. The V end was cut by 5 bases, the J end by 0 bases, with 14 bases between. CDR3 loop: CASSRLVTSSYNEQFF. As DNA, the CDR3 is TGTGCCAGCAGTCGACTGGTCACAAGCTCCTACAATGAGCAGTTCTTC.

V usage is TRBV29-1 and J usage is TRBJ1-1; D is unclear. Trimming pared 6 bases from V and 1 base from J, leaving 12 bases between. The germline gives CDR1 SQVTM, CDR2 ANQGSEA. This CDR3 spans 13 amino acids. CDR3 in DNA: TGCAGCGTGGTGGCTCCTTCGAACACTGAAGCTTTCTTT. Protein product: CSVVAPSNTEAFF. The full variable domain, its missing parts supplied by reference TRBV29-1 and TRBJ1-1, is SAVISQKPSRDICQRGTSLTIQCQVDSQVTMMFWYRQQPGQSLTLIATANQGSEATYESGFVIDKFPISRPNLTFSTLTVSNMSPEDSSIYLCSVVAPSNTEAFFGQGTRLTVV.

V and J are TRBV6-1 and TRBJ2-7; D unresolved. Germline V lookup: CDR1 MNHNS, CDR2 SASEGT. The CDR3 has 16 residues. Trimming shortened V by 0 bases and J by 1 base, and 13 bases separated the two germline ends. The CDR3, as DNA: TGTGCCAGCAGTGAAGCGCTGGGTTTTGGATCCTACGAGCAGTACTTC. Encoded protein: CASSEALGFGSYEQYF.

This clone was seen only a few times. The genes are TRBV3-1 (or the pseudogene TRBV3-2) and TRBJ1-2, with D possibly being TRBD1 (5 bases). The germline V and J ends were trimmed by 0 bases and 5 bases, with 7 bases remaining between them. Germline CDR1 LGHDT, CDR2 YNNKEL (reference sequence). This CDR3 has 13 amino acids. This CDR3 is CASSQETAYGYTF. The CDR3 DNA is TGTGCCAGCAGCCAAGAGACAGCTTATGGCTACACCTTC.

V is TRBV7-3 and J is TRBJ2-1; D gene uncertain. The CDR3 consists of 19 residues. Trimming removed 5 bases from V and 3 bases from J, with 26 bases in between. Germline CDR1 reads SGHTA; CDR2 reads FQGTGA. The CDR3 nucleotides read TGTGCCAGCAGCCGAACTAAAAACCCGACGGGTCGTGACTACAATGAGCAGTTCTTC. It yields the protein CASSRTKNPTGRDYNEQFF.

The chain links TRBV2 to TRBJ1-3, with TRBD1 matching 9 bases. Trimming cost V 5 bases and J 3 bases; bases outside gene matches: 8. Germline CDR1 and CDR2: SNHLY and FYNNEI. This CDR3 comprises 16 residues. CDR3 bases: TGTGCCAGCAGTCGGGACAGGGCATCTGGTGGAAACACCATATATTTT. Its translation: CASSRDRASGGNTIYF.

This chain joins TRBV30 and TRBJ2-4, with TRBD2 matching 8 bases. Germline V gene lookup returns CDR1 GTSNPN and CDR2 SVGIG (reference sequence). The CDR3 runs 15 residues. The V and J ends lost 3 bases and 6 bases, in that order; junction bases with no gene match: 10. CDR3 sequence reads: CAWSTSGGPGNIQYF. CDR3 sequence (DNA): TGTGCCTGGAGCACGTCGGGAGGGCCTGGAAACATTCAGTACTTC.

This clone has more than one count but fewer than ten. The rearrangement uses TRBV18 and TRBJ2-7; D gene uncertain. Germline loops: CDR1 KGHSH, CDR2 LQKENI. The CDR3 covers 13 residues. The germline V and J ends were trimmed by 0 bases and 0 bases, with 3 bases remaining between them. The CDR3 region has the DNA TGTGCCAGCTCACCACCCAGCTCCTACGAGCAGTACTTC. As protein: CASSPPSSYEQYF.

V usage is TRBV24-1 and J usage is TRBJ2-7; unclear D gene. CDR3 length equals 14 residues. CDR1 KGHDR and CDR2 SFDVKD come from the germline V gene. Deletions cut 5 bases from V and 2 bases from J, with 12 bases between. Here the CDR3 DNA reads TGTGCCACCAGTGGTAACAGCCCTCCCTACGAGCAGTACTTC. Protein product: CATSGNSPPYEQYF.

The V call is TRBV5-6, the J call TRBJ2-1; 8 positions match TRBD2. There are 14 residues in the CDR3. Germline trimming cut 0 bases from V and 6 bases from J; bases unmatched to any gene: 2. Germline assignment: CDR1 SGHDT and CDR2 YYEEEE. CDR3 coding DNA: TGTGCCAGCAGCTTGGGCGGGGGGCTCAATGAGCAGTTCTTC. Translation: CASSLGGGLNEQFF.

This chain uses TRBV19 with TRBJ1-5, with D perhaps matching TRBD1 (5 bases). CDR1 and CDR2 (germline): LNHDA, SQIVND (reference sequence). CDR3 size: 14 residues. The V gene lost 10 bases and the J gene lost 1 base, with 14 bases spanning the gap. In DNA form, the CDR3 reads TGTGCCACGGGGGTCCTAGGGAGCAATCAGCCCCAGCATTTT. Protein: CATGVLGSNQPQHF.

CDR3 sequence reads: CASSQEGSGELFF. Written as DNA, the CDR3 is TGTGCCAGCAGCCAAGAGGGGTCAGGGGAGCTGTTTTTT. The V and J genes are TRBV4-2 and TRBJ2-2, with D uncertain. V was pared by 0 bases and J by 8 bases, with 7 bases between. CDR1 is LGHNA, CDR2 YNFKEQ, per germline. This CDR3 spans 13 amino acids.

This sequence joins TRBV6-5 and TRBJ2-1; D possibly corresponds to TRBD1 (5 bases). Trimming shortened V by 0 bases and J by 7 bases, and 7 bases separated the two germline ends. Germline CDR1 MNHEY, CDR2 SVGAGI. This CDR3 spans 13 amino acids. CDR3 loop: CASSYSRGNEQFF. Written as DNA, the CDR3 is TGTGCCAGCAGTTACTCAAGGGGTAATGAGCAGTTCTTC.

This rearrangement joins TRBV10-3 to TRBJ2-3, with D possibly TRBD2 on 7 matching bases. V was cut by 0 bases and J by 5 bases, with 18 bases left in between. The CDR3 has 17 amino acids. Germline-derived CDR1 and CDR2 are ENHRY and SYGVKD. Here the CDR3 reads CAISESENGGPVDTQYF. CDR3 DNA sequence: TGTGCCATCAGTGAGTCGGAGAACGGGGGGCCGGTAGATACGCAGTATTTT.

A few counts support this clone. The chain is built from TRBV3-1 (or the pseudogene TRBV3-2) and TRBJ1-4; no clear D. Trimming left V 0 bases short and J 3 bases short, with 8 bases between. The CDR3 length is 15 residues. Germline CDR1 LGHDT, CDR2 YNNKEL (reference sequence). CDR3 bases: TGTGCCAGCAGCCAAGATTGGGCTCCTAATGAAAAACTGTTTTTT. This sequence encodes CASSQDWAPNEKLFF.

V gene TRBV5-6 combines with J gene TRBJ2-3; 11 nucleotides line up with TRBD2. CDR3 length: 17 residues. Germline V gene lookup returns CDR1 SGHDT and CDR2 YYEEEE. Trimming at V came to 2 bases and at J to 3 bases, leaving 8 bases not matched to a gene. CDR3 DNA: TGTGCCAGCAGCTTATTAGCGGGGGGGCTAGGGACAGATACGCAGTATTTT. Amino acid sequence: CASSLLAGGLGTDTQYF.

This rearrangement joins TRBV11-2 to TRBJ1-1; tentative D call: TRBD1 (6 bases). The CDR3 is made up of 16 amino acids. V was pared by 5 bases and J by 7 bases, with 23 bases between. Germline V gene lookup returns CDR1 SGHAT and CDR2 FQNNGV. The CDR3: CASSTRQVGGWFEAFF. The CDR3 coding sequence is TGTGCCAGCAGCACCCGACAGGTGGGGGGCTGGTTTGAAGCTTTCTTT.

V usage is TRBV7-9 and J usage is TRBJ1-5; D is perhaps TRBD1 (5 bases). The CDR3 runs 16 residues. Germline CDR1 and CDR2: SEHNR and FQNEAQ (reference sequence). V was shortened by 5 bases and J by 6 bases, with 20 bases between the two germline ends. This CDR3 is CASSKTGTYSSQPQHF. CDR3 DNA sequence: TGTGCCAGCAGCAAGACCGGGACTTATAGTAGTCAGCCCCAGCATTTT.

The chain carries TRBV5-1 and TRBJ2-3; 7 bases line up with TRBD1. The CDR3 is 16 residues long. The germline CDR1 and CDR2 sequences are SGHRS and YFSETQ. V lost 0 bases to trimming and J lost 0 bases; unmatched junction nucleotides: 4. The CDR3 here is CASSLDRGTSTDTQYF. In DNA, the CDR3 is TGCGCCAGCAGCTTGGACAGGGGCACTAGCACAGATACGCAGTATTTT.

The genes are TRBV19 and TRBJ2-2, with TRBD1 identical over 11 bases. Germline lookup yields CDR1 LNHDA and CDR2 SQIVND (reference sequence). The CDR3 consists of 17 residues. V shed 6 bases and J 6 bases; nucleotides not matched to a gene: 12. The CDR3 sequence is CASRINIGTGGSGELFF. The CDR3 DNA reads TGTGCCAGTAGAATCAATATAGGGACAGGGGGATCCGGGGAGCTGTTTTTT.

This clone was seen only a few times. In DNA, the CDR3 is TGTGCCAGCAGCCGGACCCACAATCAGCCCCAGCATTTT. As protein: CASSRTHNQPQHF. V gene TRBV14 combines with J gene TRBJ1-5, with D unresolved. The V end was cut by 4 bases, the J end by 3 bases, with 7 bases between. Germline V gives CDR1 SGHDN, CDR2 FVKESK. This CDR3 contains 13 residues.